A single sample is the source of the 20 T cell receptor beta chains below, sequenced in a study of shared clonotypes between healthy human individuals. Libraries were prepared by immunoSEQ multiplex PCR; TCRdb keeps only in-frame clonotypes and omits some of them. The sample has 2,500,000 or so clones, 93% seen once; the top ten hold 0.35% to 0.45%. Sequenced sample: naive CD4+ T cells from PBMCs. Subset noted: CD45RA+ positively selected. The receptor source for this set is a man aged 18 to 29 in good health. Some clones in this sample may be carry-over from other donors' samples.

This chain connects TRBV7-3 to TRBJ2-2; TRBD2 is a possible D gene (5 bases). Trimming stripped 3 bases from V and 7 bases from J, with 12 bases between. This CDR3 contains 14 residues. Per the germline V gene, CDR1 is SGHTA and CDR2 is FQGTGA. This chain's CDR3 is CASSLGEGIGELFF. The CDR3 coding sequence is TGTGCCAGCAGCTTGGGAGAAGGGATCGGGGAGCTGTTTTTT. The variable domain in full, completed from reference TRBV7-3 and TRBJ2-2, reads GAGVSQTPSNKVTEKGKYVELRCDPISGHTALYWYRQSLGQGPEFLIYFQGTGAADDSGLPNDRFFAVRPEGSVSTLKIQRTERGDSAVYLCASSLGEGIGELFFGEGSRLTVL.

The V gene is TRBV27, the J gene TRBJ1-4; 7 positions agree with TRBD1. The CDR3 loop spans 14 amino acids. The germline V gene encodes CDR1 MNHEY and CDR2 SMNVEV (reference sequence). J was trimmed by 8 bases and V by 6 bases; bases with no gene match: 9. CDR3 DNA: TGTGCCAGCAGGCGACAGGGATTTTGGGAAAAACTGTTTTTT. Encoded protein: CASRRQGFWEKLFF.

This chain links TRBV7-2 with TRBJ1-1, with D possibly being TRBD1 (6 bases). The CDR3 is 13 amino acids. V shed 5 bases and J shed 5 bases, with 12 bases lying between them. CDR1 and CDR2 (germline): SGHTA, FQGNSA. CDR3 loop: CASSPDSLTEAFF. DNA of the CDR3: TGTGCCAGCAGCCCGGACAGTCTGACTGAAGCTTTCTTT.

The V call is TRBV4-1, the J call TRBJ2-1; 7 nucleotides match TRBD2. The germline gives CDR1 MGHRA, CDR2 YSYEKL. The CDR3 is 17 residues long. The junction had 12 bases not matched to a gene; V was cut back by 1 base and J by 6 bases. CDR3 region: CASSQGGGGSRGNEQFF. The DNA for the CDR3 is TGCGCCAGCAGCCAAGGGGGAGGCGGGAGTAGGGGCAATGAGCAGTTCTTC.

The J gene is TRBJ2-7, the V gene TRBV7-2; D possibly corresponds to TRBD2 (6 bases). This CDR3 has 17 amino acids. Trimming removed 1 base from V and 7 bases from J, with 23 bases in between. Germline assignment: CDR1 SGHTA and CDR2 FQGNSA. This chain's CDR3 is CASSLGGGAPEAFEQYF. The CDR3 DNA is TGTGCCAGCAGCTTAGGGGGCGGGGCTCCCGAGGCCTTTGAGCAGTACTTC.

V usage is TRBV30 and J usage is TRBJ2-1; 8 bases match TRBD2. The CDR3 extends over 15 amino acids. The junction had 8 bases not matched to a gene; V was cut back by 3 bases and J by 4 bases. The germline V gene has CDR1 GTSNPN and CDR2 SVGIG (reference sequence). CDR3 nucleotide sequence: TGTGCCTGGAGACCAGCGGGAGTTCAATACAATGAGCAGTTCTTC. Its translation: CAWRPAGVQYNEQFF.

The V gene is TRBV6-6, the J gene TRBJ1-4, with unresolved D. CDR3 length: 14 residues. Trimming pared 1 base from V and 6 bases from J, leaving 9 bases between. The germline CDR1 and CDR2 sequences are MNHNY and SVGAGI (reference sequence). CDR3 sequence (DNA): TGTGCCAGCAGTTACTGGCAGAGTGATGAAAAACTGTTTTTT. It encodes CASSYWQSDEKLFF.

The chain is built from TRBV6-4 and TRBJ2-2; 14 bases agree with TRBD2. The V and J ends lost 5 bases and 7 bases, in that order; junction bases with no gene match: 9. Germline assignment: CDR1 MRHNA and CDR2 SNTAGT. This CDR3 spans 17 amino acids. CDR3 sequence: CASSPQGLAGAIGELFF. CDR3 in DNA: TGTGCCAGCAGTCCCCAGGGACTAGCGGGAGCGATCGGGGAGCTGTTTTTT.

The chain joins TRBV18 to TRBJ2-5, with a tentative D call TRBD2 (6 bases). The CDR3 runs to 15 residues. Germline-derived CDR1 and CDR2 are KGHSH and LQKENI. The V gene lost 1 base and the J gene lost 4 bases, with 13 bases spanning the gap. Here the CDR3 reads CASSPRYRGGETQYF. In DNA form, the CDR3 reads TGTGCCAGCTCACCACGGTACCGGGGAGGAGAGACCCAGTACTTC.

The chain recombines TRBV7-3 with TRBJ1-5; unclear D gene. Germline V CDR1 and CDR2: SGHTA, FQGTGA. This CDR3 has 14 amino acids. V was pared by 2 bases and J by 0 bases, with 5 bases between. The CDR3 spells CASSLAYSNQPQHF. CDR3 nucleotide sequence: TGTGCCAGCAGCTTAGCTTATAGCAATCAGCCCCAGCATTTT. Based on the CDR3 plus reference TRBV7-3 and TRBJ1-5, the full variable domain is GAGVSQTPSNKVTEKGKYVELRCDPISGHTALYWYRQSLGQGPEFLIYFQGTGAADDSGLPNDRFFAVRPEGSVSTLKIQRTERGDSAVYLCASSLAYSNQPQHFGDGTRLSIL.

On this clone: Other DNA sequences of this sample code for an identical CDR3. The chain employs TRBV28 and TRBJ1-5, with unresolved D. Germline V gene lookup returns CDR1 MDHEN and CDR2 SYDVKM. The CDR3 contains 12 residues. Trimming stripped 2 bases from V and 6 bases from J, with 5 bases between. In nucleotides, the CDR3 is TGTGCCAGCAGTTTAGGGCCTCAGCCCCAGCATTTT. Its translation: CASSLGPQPQHF.

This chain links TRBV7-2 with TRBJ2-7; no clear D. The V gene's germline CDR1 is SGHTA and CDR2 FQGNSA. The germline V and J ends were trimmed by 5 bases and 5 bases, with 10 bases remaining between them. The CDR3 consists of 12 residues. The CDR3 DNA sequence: TGTGCCAGCAGCCCAGGACGGGACGAGCAGTACTTC. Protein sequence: CASSPGRDEQYF.

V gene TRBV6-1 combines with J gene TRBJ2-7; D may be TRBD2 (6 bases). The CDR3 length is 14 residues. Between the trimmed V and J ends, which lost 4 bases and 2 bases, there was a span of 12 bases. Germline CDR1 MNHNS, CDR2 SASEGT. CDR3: CASSVGAGPYEQYF. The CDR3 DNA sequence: TGTGCCAGCAGTGTTGGTGCGGGACCCTACGAGCAGTACTTC.

CDR3 coding DNA: TGTGCCAGCAGCCGACAGGGCGCCTACAATGAGCAGTTCTTC. Translation gives CASSRQGAYNEQFF. The gene calls are TRBV7-6 and TRBJ2-1, with 7 nucleotides matching TRBD1. Germline lookup yields CDR1 SGHVS and CDR2 FNYEAQ. Trimming took 5 bases from V and 2 from J; bases not matched to a gene: 3. The CDR3 contains 14 residues.

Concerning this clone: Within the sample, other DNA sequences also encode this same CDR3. The CDR3 is CASSLVVAGGQETQYF. The CDR3 DNA is TGCGCCAGCAGCTTGGTGGTAGCGGGAGGACAAGAGACCCAGTACTTC. The rearrangement joins TRBV5-1 to TRBJ2-5; 10 positions match TRBD2. With 0 bases clipped from V and 2 bases from J, the junction kept 4 bases outside the gene matches. The CDR3 loop spans 16 amino acids. Germline V gene lookup returns CDR1 SGHRS and CDR2 YFSETQ.

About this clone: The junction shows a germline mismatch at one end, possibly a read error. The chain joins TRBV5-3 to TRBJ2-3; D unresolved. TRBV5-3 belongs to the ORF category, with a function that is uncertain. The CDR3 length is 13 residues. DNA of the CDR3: TGTGCCAGCAGCTTACGGGCGGAAGATACGCAGTATTTT. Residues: CASSLRAEDTQYF.

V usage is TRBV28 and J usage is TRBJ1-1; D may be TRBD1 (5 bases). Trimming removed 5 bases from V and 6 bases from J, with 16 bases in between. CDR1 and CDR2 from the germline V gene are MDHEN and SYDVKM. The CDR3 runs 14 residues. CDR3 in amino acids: CASSPHGAIAEAFF. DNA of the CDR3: TGTGCCAGCAGTCCCCACGGGGCAATCGCTGAAGCTTTCTTT.

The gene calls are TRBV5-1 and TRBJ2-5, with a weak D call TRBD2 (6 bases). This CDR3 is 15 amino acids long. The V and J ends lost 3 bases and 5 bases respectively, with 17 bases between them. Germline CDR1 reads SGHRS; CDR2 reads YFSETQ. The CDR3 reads CASSSPGRLGETQYF. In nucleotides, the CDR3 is TGCGCCAGCAGCTCACCGGGGAGGCTGGGGGAGACCCAGTACTTC.

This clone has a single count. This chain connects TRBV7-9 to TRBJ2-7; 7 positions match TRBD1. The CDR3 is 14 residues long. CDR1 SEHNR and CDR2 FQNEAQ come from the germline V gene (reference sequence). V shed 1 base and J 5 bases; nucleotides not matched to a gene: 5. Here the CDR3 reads CASSLETGSHEQYF. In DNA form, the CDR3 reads TGTGCCAGCAGCTTAGAGACAGGGTCCCACGAGCAGTACTTC.

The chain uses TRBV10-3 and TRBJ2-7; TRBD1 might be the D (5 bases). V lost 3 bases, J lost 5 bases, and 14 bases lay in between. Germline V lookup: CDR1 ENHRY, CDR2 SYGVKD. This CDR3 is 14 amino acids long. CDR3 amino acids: CAISEETDRHEQYF. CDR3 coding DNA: TGTGCCATCAGTGAAGAGACAGATCGCCACGAGCAGTACTTC.